The 27 T cell receptor beta chains listed next were all sequenced from one sample in a study of T-cell memory formation after mild COVID-19. TCRdb independently ran MiXCR on the 5' RACE reads; one entry per CDR3 protein. The table lists over 450,000 distinct CDR3 sequences, roughly 20% of them singletons, with approximately 12% in the top ten. Sequencing was carried out using PBMCs or a T cell subset sorted from them (not recorded which). Source of these receptors: an adult woman who had mild COVID-19 (a few samples of this study predate the infection). Cell type and time point are not known.

This clonotype has at least ten counts. The gene calls are TRBV29-1 and TRBJ2-1, with 13 bases matching TRBD2. The V gene's germline CDR1 is SQVTM and CDR2 ANQGSEA. This CDR3 region has 12 residues. Trimming cost V 7 bases and J 8 bases; bases outside gene matches: 2. As DNA, the CDR3 is TGCAGCGCGGGACTAGCGGGGTATGAGCAGTTCTTC. Its translation: CSAGLAGYEQFF.

This clonotype has only a few counts. This CDR3 reads CASSVRQTGTGGMNEQFF. For the CDR3, the DNA is TGCGCCAGCAGCGTACGACAAACCGGGACAGGGGGTATGAATGAGCAGTTCTTC. The rearrangement links TRBV5-1 to TRBJ2-1; the match to TRBD1 covers 11 bases. The CDR3 spans 18 residues. CDR1 is SGHRS, CDR2 YFSETQ, per germline. The V segment lost 4 bases and the J segment 7 bases; nucleotides outside the gene matches: 16.

There are a few counts of this clonotype. The chain joins TRBV7-2 to TRBJ2-7, with 7 bases identical to TRBD1. In germline, CDR1 is SGHTA, CDR2 FQGNSA. This CDR3 has 15 residues. Losses at the gene ends were 4 bases for V and 0 bases for J; bases not matched to a gene: 6. The CDR3, as DNA: TGTGCCAGCAGCTGGTACAGGGGTTCCTCCTACGAGCAGTACTTC. The encoded protein is CASSWYRGSSYEQYF. Full variable domain (missing parts from reference TRBV7-2 and TRBJ2-7): GAGVSQSPSNKVTEKGKDVELRCDPISGHTALYWYRQSLGQGLEFLIYFQGNSAPDKSGLPSDRFSAERTGGSVSTLTIQRTQQEDSAVYLCASSWYRGSSYEQYFGPGTRLTVT.

This chain links TRBV12-3 or TRBV12-4 with TRBJ2-4; TRBD1 agrees at 9 bases. Trimming removed 6 bases from V and 2 bases from J; junction bases left unmatched: 8. CDR3 length equals 16 residues. The CDR3 DNA reads as TGTGCCAGCAGCTCAAGACAGGGGGTCCCCAAAAACATTCAGTACTTC. This codes for CASSSRQGVPKNIQYF.

The table lists this clonotype with a few counts. In DNA, the CDR3 is TGTGCCAGCAGTTTTGCTAGCGGGAACCTTTTCTACAATGAGCAGTTCTTC. Encoded protein: CASSFASGNLFYNEQFF. The chain employs TRBV12-3 or TRBV12-4 and TRBJ2-1; 9 bases match TRBD2. With V trimmed by 3 bases and J by 3 bases, 9 bases remained unmatched. The CDR3 runs 17 residues.

This clonotype was seen more than once but under ten times. V is TRBV3-1 and J is TRBJ2-1; D is ambiguous. Per the germline V gene, CDR1 is LGHDT and CDR2 is YNNKEL (reference sequence). There are 15 residues in the CDR3. With 1 base removed from V and 0 bases from J, the gap between germline ends came to 7 bases. CDR3 bases: TGTGCCAGCAGCCAAGGAAGCAACTCCTACAATGAGCAGTTCTTC. It is translated as CASSQGSNSYNEQFF.

This clonotype appeared a few times. This chain connects TRBV4-2 to TRBJ2-6; the D is unclear. This CDR3 spans 19 amino acids. Trimming shortened V by 0 bases and J by 0 bases, and 15 bases separated the two germline ends. Germline CDR1 and CDR2: LGHNA and YNFKEQ. This CDR3 reads CASSQDQSMINSGANVLTF. Written as DNA, the CDR3 is TGTGCCAGCAGCCAAGATCAATCTATGATAAACTCTGGGGCCAACGTCCTGACTTTC.

This chain connects TRBV4-3 to TRBJ2-1; 8 nucleotides align to TRBD2. Germline V lookup: CDR1 LGHNA, CDR2 YSLEER. The CDR3 sequence is 17 residues long. Germline trimming cut 0 bases from V and 3 bases from J; bases unmatched to any gene: 7. CDR3 loop: CASSQDSAAGGYNEQFF. As DNA, the CDR3 is TGCGCCAGCAGCCAAGATTCGGCGGCGGGAGGCTACAATGAGCAGTTCTTC.

This chain links TRBV5-1 with TRBJ2-7; a weak D match, TRBD2 (6 bases). Germline V gene data show CDR1 as SGHRS and CDR2 as YFSETQ. The CDR3 has 15 amino acids. V shed 0 bases and J shed 6 bases, with 16 bases lying between them. The CDR3 DNA sequence: TGCGCCAGCAGCTTGGATCCAGCGGGCTTGGGCGAGCAGTACTTC. Translation gives CASSLDPAGLGEQYF. The variable domain in full, with the rest retrieved from reference TRBV5-1 and TRBJ2-7, is KAGVTQTPRYLIKTRGQQVTLSCSPISGHRSVSWYQQTPGQGLQFLFEYFSETQRNKGNFPGRFSGRQFSNSRSEMNVSTLELGDSALYLCASSLDPAGLGEQYFGPGTRLTVT.

This clonotype was seen repeatedly, ten times or more. J is TRBJ2-3 and V is TRBV24-1; 10 positions agree with TRBD2. In germline, CDR1 is KGHDR, CDR2 SFDVKD. This CDR3 is built from 17 residues. Losses at the gene ends were 0 bases for V and 3 bases for J; bases not matched to a gene: 5. CDR3 residues: CATSDLPSGGGTDTQYF. The CDR3 nucleotides read TGTGCCACCAGTGATTTGCCGAGCGGGGGGGGTACAGATACGCAGTATTTT.

With regard to this clonotype: This may arise from a read error, as a much more abundant clone is one base away. This chain joins TRBV27 and TRBJ1-2, with 10 bases fitting TRBD1. V shed 6 bases, J shed 3 bases, and the junction held 1 base outside the gene matches. This CDR3 contains 13 residues. Per germline, CDR1 MNHEY and CDR2 SMNVEV (reference sequence). CDR3 in amino acids: CASSGQGDYGYTF. CDR3 sequence (DNA): TGTGCCAGCAGCGGACAGGGGGACTATGGCTACACCTTC.

This clonotype showed up just a few times. This chain connects TRBV6-5 to TRBJ1-1; 8 bases are shared with TRBD1. The CDR3 is 13 amino acids. CDR1 and CDR2 (germline): MNHEY, SVGAGI. Trimming at V came to 5 bases and at J to 7 bases, leaving 6 bases not matched to a gene. CDR3 amino acids: CASSKPGTGEAFF. In DNA, the CDR3 is TGTGCCAGCAGTAAACCTGGGACAGGTGAAGCTTTCTTT.

In its sample, this clonotype was seen a few times. This chain connects TRBV6-2 or TRBV6-3 to TRBJ2-2; TRBD2 is a possible D gene (5 bases). CDR3 length: 14 amino acids. V was cut by 9 bases and J by 6 bases, with 17 bases left in between. Germline V gene sequence: CDR1 MNHEY, CDR2 SVGEGT. This CDR3 reads CASTRRTEAGELFF. The CDR3 bases are TGTGCCAGTACGAGGAGGACTGAGGCCGGGGAGCTGTTTTTT.

This clonotype has just a few counts. The limits of the CDR3 on the DNA are not certain, so only TCRdb's listed CDR3 is given. V and J are TRBV6-6 and TRBJ1-6. The CDR3 comprises 15 residues, both ends counted. Germline V gene sequence: CDR1 MNHNY, CDR2 SVGAGI (reference sequence). Here the CDR3 reads CASSSSTVYNSPLHF.

This clonotype appeared a few times. This chain joins TRBV20-1 and TRBJ1-2; D gene ambiguous. The V and J ends lost 6 bases and 4 bases respectively, with 24 bases between them. CDR1 is DFQATT, CDR2 SNEGSKA, per germline (reference sequence). CDR3 size: 16 residues. Here the CDR3 reads CSAPPKGQATTYGYTF. CDR3 DNA sequence: TGCAGTGCCCCCCCCAAAGGGCAGGCCACTACCTATGGCTACACCTTC.

This clonotype was counted between two and nine times. The rearrangement links TRBV6-5 to TRBJ2-2, with 11 bases matching TRBD1. CDR3 size: 20 residues. Trimming removed 0 bases from V and 4 bases from J; junction bases left unmatched: 13. CDR1 is MNHEY, CDR2 SVGAGI, per germline. The CDR3 nucleotides are TGTGCCAGCAGTTACTCACGGGACAGGGGGTCAATAAGGGGCACCGGGGAGCTGTTTTTT. It translates to CASSYSRDRGSIRGTGELFF.

V gene TRBV15 combines with J gene TRBJ2-2; the D gene could be TRBD1 or TRBD2 (6 bases each). Germline assignment: CDR1 LNHNV and CDR2 YYDKDF (reference sequence). Trimming took 4 bases from V and 7 from J, leaving 19 bases between them. The CDR3 spans 16 residues. The CDR3 reads CATSTRQAGYDGELFF. As DNA, the CDR3 is TGTGCCACCAGCACCCGACAGGCGGGGTATGACGGGGAGCTGTTTTTT.

This clonotype was counted between two and nine times. This chain connects TRBV20-1 to TRBJ2-1, with D tentatively TRBD2 (6 bases). Trimming stripped 8 bases from V and 9 bases from J, with 26 bases between. The CDR3 covers 15 residues. Germline CDR1 is DFQATT and CDR2 is SNEGSKA (reference sequence). The CDR3 here is CSSTRRGTQIGEQFF. The DNA for the CDR3 is TGCAGTTCAACCCGGAGGGGTACCCAAATTGGTGAGCAGTTCTTC.

J is TRBJ2-2 and V is TRBV6-2 or TRBV6-3; D is perhaps TRBD1 (6 bases). Germline CDR1 is MNHEY and CDR2 is SVGEGT. V was trimmed by 6 bases and J by 7 bases, leaving 15 bases between them. The CDR3 sequence is 14 residues long. CDR3 protein: CASSPTRGFGELFF. The CDR3 DNA is TGTGCCAGCAGCCCCACGAGGGGGTTCGGGGAGCTGTTTTTT.

This CDR3 reads CASSYMTGSYEQYF. The CDR3 bases are TGCGCCAGCAGCTATATGACAGGAAGCTACGAGCAGTACTTC. J is TRBJ2-7 and V is TRBV5-1; possibly TRBD1 for D (6 bases). The V gene lost 3 bases and the J gene lost 3 bases, with 13 bases spanning the gap. This CDR3 is 14 amino acids long. The germline V gene encodes CDR1 SGHRS and CDR2 YFSETQ.

This clonotype was counted ten times or more. The CDR3 DNA is TGCAGTGCTCCCTTGACCGGCCGGGACAGGGCTTCCTACGAGCAGTACTTC. This codes for CSAPLTGRDRASYEQYF. The rearrangement joins TRBV20-1 to TRBJ2-7; the match to TRBD1 covers 9 bases. V lost 5 bases to trimming and J lost 1 base; unmatched junction nucleotides: 15. The CDR3 has 17 amino acids. The germline gives CDR1 DFQATT, CDR2 SNEGSKA (reference sequence).

This clonotype was seen at least ten times. The V gene is TRBV14, the J gene TRBJ1-2; 8 bases line up with TRBD1. Germline CDR1 SGHDN, CDR2 FVKESK. This CDR3 is 16 amino acids long. V trimming: 0 bases; J trimming: 4 bases; junction bases outside the gene matches: 7. The CDR3 nucleotides are TGTGCCAGCAGCCAAGATGTGAGACAGGGGTCCTATGGCTACACCTTC. Translated: CASSQDVRQGSYGYTF.

This clonotype was seen many times. CDR3 protein: CASSLGFSYEQYF. The CDR3 DNA is TGTGCCAGCAGTTTAGGCTTCTCCTACGAGCAGTACTTC. This rearrangement joins TRBV27 to TRBJ2-7, with unresolved D. The CDR3 consists of 13 residues. Trimming stripped 2 bases from V and 0 bases from J, with 5 bases between. The germline CDR1 and CDR2 sequences are MNHEY and SMNVEV (reference sequence).

The V gene is TRBV30, the J gene TRBJ2-3; D gene ambiguous. From germline, CDR1 is GTSNPN and CDR2 SVGIG (reference sequence). CDR3 length: 13 residues. V shed 1 base and J shed 6 bases, with 11 bases lying between them. The CDR3 loop is CAWSADRLDTQYF. CDR3 nucleotides: TGTGCCTGGAGTGCTGACCGGCTCGATACGCAGTATTTT.

This clonotype was seen a handful of times. The rearrangement joins TRBV11-1 to TRBJ2-4, with no clear D. Germline V gene sequence: CDR1 SGHAT, CDR2 FQDESV (reference sequence). V gave up 5 bases and J gave up 15 bases, with 20 bases separating them. The CDR3 runs 13 residues. The CDR3 region has the DNA TGTGCCAGCAGCCCTCGCAGGACCACCTCTCTGTACTTC. Amino acid sequence: CASSPRRTTSLYF. The full variable domain, completed using reference TRBV11-1 and TRBJ2-4, is EAEVAQSPRYKITEKSQAVAFWCDPISGHATLYWYRQILGQGPELLVQFQDESVVDDSQLPKDRFSAERLKGVDSTLKIQPAELGDSAMYLCASSPRRTTSLYFGAGTRLSVL.

The chain carries TRBV6-6 and TRBJ1-2; D is unresolved. From germline, CDR1 is MNHNY and CDR2 SVGAGI (reference sequence). CDR3 length equals 13 residues. The V and J ends lost 7 bases and 7 bases respectively, with 16 bases between them. The CDR3 spells CASKTSGSSGYTF. The CDR3 DNA sequence: TGTGCCAGCAAGACCTCGGGAAGCTCTGGCTACACCTTC.

V is TRBV12-3 or TRBV12-4 and J is TRBJ2-3; TRBD1 matches at 8 bases. The CDR3 totals 15 residues. The V gene end was trimmed by 3 bases and the J gene end by 2 bases; junction bases not matched to a gene: 4. The chain's CDR3 is CASSFRTGITDTQYF. CDR3 sequence (DNA): TGTGCCAGCAGTTTTAGGACAGGGATCACAGATACGCAGTATTTT.